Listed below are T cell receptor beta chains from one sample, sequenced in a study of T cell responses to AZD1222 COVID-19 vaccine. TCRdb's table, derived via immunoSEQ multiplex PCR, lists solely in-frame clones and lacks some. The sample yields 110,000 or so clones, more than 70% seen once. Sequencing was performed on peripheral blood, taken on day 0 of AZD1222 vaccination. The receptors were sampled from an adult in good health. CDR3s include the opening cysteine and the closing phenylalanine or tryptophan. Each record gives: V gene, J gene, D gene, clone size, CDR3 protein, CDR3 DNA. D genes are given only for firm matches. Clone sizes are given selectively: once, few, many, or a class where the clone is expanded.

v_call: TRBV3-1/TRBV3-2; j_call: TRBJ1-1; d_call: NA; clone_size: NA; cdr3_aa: CASSQDGGVNTEAFF; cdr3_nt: TGTGCCAGCAGCCAAGATGGGGGGGTGAACACTGAAGCTTTCTTT
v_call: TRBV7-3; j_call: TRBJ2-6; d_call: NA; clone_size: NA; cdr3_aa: CASSLTSGASAGANVLTF; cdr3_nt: TGTGCCAGCAGCTTAACCTCGGGGGCTTCGGCTGGGGCCAACGTCCTGACTTTC
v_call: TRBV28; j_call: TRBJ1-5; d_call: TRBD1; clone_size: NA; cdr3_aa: CASSFRQGPNQPQHF; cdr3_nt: TGTGCCAGCAGTTTCCGACAGGGCCCGAATCAGCCCCAGCATTTT
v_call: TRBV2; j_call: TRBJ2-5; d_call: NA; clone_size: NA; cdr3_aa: CASSEFLAQYF; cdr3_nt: TGTGCCAGCAGTGAATTTCTGGCCCAGTACTTC
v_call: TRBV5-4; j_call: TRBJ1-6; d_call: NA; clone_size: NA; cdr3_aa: CASSYANSPLHF; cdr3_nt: TGTGCCAGCAGCTATGCCAATTCACCCCTCCACTTT
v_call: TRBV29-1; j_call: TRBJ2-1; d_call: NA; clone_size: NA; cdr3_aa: CSVEGGLFYNEQFF; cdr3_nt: TGCAGCGTGGAGGGGGGGCTTTTTTACAATGAGCAGTTCTTC
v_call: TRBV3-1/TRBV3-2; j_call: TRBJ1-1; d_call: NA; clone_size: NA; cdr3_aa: CASSAPLGLKNTEAFF; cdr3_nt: TGTGCCAGCAGCGCTCCTTTGGGGTTAAAGAACACTGAAGCTTTCTTT
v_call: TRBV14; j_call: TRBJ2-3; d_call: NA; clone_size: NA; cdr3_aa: CASSQNTGGDTQYF; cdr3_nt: TGTGCCAGCAGCCAGAACACCGGGGGAGATACGCAGTATTTT
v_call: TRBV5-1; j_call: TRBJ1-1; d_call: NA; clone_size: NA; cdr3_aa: CASTGTLGGTEAFF; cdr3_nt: TGCGCCAGCACCGGGACCCTTGGCGGCACTGAAGCTTTCTTT
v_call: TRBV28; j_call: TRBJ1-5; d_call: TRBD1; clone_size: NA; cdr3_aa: CASGGDRGGLQPQHF; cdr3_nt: TGTGCCAGCGGTGGGGACAGGGGAGGGTTACAGCCCCAGCATTTT
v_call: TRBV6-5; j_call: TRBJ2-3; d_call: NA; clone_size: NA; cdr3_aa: CASSAGKDTQYF; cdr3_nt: TGTGCCAGCTCGGCAGGAAAAGATACGCAGTATTTT
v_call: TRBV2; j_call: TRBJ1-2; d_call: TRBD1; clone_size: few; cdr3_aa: CAEGQGNYGYTF; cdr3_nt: TGTGCCGAGGGACAGGGGAACTATGGCTACACCTTC
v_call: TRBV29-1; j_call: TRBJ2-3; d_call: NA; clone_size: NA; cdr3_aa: CSVTRDTNTDTQYF; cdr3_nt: TGCAGCGTTACGAGGGACACCAACACAGATACGCAGTATTTT
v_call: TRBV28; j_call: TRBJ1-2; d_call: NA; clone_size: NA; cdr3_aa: CASSFPNRHGYTF; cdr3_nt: TGTGCCAGCAGTTTTCCCAACCGCCATGGCTACACCTTC
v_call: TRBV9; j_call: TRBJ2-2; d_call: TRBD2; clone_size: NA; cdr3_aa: CASSPEPGLAGGPTGELFF; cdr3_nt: TGTGCCAGCAGCCCAGAACCGGGACTAGCGGGAGGCCCCACCGGGGAGCTGTTTTTT
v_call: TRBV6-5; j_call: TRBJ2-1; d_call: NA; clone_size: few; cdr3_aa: CASNLADSYNEQFF; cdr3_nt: TGTGCCAGCAACTTGGCGGACTCCTACAATGAGCAGTTCTTC
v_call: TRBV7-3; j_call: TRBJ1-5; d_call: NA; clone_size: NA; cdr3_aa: CASSLNSGASNQPQHF; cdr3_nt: TGTGCCAGCAGCTTAAATTCGGGGGCCAGCAATCAGCCCCAGCATTTT
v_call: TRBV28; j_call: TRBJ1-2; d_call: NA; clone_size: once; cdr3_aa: CASSSGTSNYGYTF; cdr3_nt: TGTGCCAGCAGTTCAGGGACTTCTAACTATGGCTACACCTTC
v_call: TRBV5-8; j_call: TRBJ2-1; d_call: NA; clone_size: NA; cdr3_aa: CASSADSLLANEQFF; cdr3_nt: TGTGCCAGCAGCGCGGACAGCCTGCTGGCTAATGAGCAGTTCTTC
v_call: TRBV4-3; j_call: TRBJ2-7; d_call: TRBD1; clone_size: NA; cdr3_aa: CASSQDLQGVNSYEQYF; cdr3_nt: TGCGCCAGCAGCCAAGATCTCCAGGGGGTAAACTCCTACGAGCAGTACTTC
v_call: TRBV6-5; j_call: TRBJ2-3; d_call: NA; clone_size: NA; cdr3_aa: CASNTRGTSTDTQYF; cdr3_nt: TGTGCCAGCAATACTAGAGGCACTAGCACAGATACGCAGTATTTT
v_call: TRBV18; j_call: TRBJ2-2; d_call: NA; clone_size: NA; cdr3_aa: CASSPPGGGELFF; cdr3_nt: TGTGCCAGCTCACCACCCGGAGGCGGGGAGCTGTTTTTT
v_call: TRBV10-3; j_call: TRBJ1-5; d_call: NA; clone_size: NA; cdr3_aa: CAIKGQDNQPQHF; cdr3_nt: TGTGCCATCAAGGGGCAGGACAATCAGCCCCAGCATTTT
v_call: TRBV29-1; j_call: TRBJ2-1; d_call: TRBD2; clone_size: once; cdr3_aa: CSLTRTSGRTEQFF; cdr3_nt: TGCAGCCTAACGAGGACTAGCGGGAGGACTGAGCAGTTCTTC
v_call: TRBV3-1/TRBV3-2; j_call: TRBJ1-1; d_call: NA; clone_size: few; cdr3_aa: CASSQATRANTEAFF; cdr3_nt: TGTGCCAGCAGCCAAGCTACCAGGGCGAACACTGAAGCTTTCTTT
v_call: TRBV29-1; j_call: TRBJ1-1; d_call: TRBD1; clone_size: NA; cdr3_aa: CIAGTGGTEAFF; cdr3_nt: TGCATCGCGGGGACAGGGGGCACTGAAGCTTTCTTT
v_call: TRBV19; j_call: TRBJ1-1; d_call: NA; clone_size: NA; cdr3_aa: CASSIQENTEAFF; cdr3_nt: TGTGCCAGTAGTATACAGGAAAACACTGAAGCTTTCTTT
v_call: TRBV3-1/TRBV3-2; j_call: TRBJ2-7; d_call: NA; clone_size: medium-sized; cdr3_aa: CASSPEHTYYEQYF; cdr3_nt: TGTGCCAGCAGCCCCGAGCACACATACTACGAGCAGTACTTC
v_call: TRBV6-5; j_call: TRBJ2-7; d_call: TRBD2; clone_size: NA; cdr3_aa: CASSYSGGSVYEQYF; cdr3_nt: TGTGCCAGCAGTTACTCCGGCGGGAGTGTCTACGAGCAGTACTTC
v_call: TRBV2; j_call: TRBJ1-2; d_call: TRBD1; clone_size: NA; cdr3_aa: CASLDRADGYTF; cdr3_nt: TGTGCCAGCTTAGACAGGGCCGATGGCTACACCTTC
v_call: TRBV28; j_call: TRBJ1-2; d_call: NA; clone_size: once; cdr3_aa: CASSTRTYGYTF; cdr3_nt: TGTGCCAGCTCAACACGGACCTATGGCTACACCTTC
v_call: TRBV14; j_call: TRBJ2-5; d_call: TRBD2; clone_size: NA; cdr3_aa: CASSQNSGIGLLAQYF; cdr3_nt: TGTGCCAGCAGCCAAAATAGCGGGATCGGCCTTTTGGCCCAGTACTTC
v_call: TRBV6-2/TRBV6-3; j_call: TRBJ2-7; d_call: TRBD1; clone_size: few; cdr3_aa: CASSLGTLQGARSYEQYF; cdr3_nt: TGTGCCAGCAGTTTAGGAACCTTACAGGGGGCGCGTTCCTACGAGCAGTACTTC
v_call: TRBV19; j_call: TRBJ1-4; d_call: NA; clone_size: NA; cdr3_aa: CASSQGWATNEKLFF; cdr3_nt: TGTGCCAGTAGCCAAGGATGGGCAACTAATGAAAAACTGTTTTTT
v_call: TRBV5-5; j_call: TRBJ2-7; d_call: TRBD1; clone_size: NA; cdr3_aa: CASSLRGLTFDEQYF; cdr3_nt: TGTGCCAGCAGCTTGAGGGGGCTGACCTTCGACGAGCAGTACTTC
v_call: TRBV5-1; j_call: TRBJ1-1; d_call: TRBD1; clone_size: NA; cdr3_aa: CASSGDRTGTEAFF; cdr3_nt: TGCGCCAGCAGCGGGGACAGGACGGGCACTGAAGCTTTCTTT
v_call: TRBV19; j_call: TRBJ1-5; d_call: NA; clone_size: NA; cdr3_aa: CASSIRHQPQHF; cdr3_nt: TGTGCCAGTAGTATCCGCCATCAGCCCCAGCATTTT
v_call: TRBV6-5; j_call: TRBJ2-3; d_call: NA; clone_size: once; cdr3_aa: CASSFPQGLQADTQYF; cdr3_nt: TGTGCCAGCAGTTTTCCCCAGGGTCTACAGGCAGATACGCAGTATTTT
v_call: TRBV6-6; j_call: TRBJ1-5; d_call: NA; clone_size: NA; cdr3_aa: CASSSEQPQHF; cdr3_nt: TGTGCCAGCAGTTCTGAACAGCCCCAGCATTTT
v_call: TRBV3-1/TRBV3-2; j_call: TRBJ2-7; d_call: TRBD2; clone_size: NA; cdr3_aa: CASSHLAGGYYEQYF; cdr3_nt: TGTGCCAGCAGCCACTTAGCGGGAGGTTACTACGAGCAGTACTTC
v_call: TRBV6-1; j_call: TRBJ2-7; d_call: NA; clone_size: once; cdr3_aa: CASSEEFGTSVYEQYF; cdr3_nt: TGTGCCAGCAGTGAAGAGTTCGGTACTTCGGTCTACGAGCAGTACTTC
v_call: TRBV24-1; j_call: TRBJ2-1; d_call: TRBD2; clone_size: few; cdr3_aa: CATSALGLAHEQFF; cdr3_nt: TGTGCCACCAGTGCCCTCGGACTAGCTCATGAGCAGTTCTTC
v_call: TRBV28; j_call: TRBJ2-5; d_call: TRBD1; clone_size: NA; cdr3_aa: CASTPGQEETQYF; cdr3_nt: TGTGCCAGCACCCCGGGACAGGAGGAGACCCAGTACTTC
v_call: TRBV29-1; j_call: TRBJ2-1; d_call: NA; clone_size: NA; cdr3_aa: CSADPDGHNEQFF; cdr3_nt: TGCAGCGCCGACCCTGACGGTCACAATGAGCAGTTCTTC
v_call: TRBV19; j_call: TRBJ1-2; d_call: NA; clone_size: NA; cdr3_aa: CASSIGDYGYTF; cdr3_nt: TGTGCCAGTAGTATAGGAGACTATGGCTACACCTTC
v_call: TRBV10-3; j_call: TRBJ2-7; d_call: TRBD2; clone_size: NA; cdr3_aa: CAISPRREAGYEQYF; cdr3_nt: TGTGCCATCAGCCCCAGGCGGGAGGCCGGGTACGAGCAGTACTTC
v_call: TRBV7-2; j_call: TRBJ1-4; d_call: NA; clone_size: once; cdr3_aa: CASSLPGLGNEKLFF; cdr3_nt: TGTGCCAGCAGCTTGCCGGGACTGGGGAATGAAAAACTGTTTTTT
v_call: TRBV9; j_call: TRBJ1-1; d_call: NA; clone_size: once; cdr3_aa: CASSVGGGDPRGTEAFF; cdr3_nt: TGTGCCAGCAGCGTAGGAGGGGGGGACCCACGAGGGACTGAAGCTTTCTTT
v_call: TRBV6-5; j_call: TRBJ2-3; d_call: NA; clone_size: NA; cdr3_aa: CASSKTQVDTDTQYF; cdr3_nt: TGTGCCAGCAGTAAGACACAGGTCGACACAGATACGCAGTATTTT
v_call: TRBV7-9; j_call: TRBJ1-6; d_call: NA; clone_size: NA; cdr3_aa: CASSLGSNSPLHF; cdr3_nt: TGTGCCAGCAGCTTAGGGTCCAATTCACCCCTCCACTTT